This T cell receptor (beta chain) was observed in a study of PD-1 blockade in classical Hodgkin lymphoma. Study information: Nivolumab was administered to patients intravenously at 3 mg/kg every 2 weeks.

This CDR3 spans 13 amino acids. The V gene lost 9 bases and the J gene lost 2 bases, with 10 bases spanning the gap. The germline V gene encodes CDR1 WSHSY and CDR2 SAAADI. Measured with immunoSEQ multiplex PCR; TCRdb has only the in-frame clones, and not every one. This sample has 60,000 or so clones; about 88% occur once, and the top ten carry around 9.7%. All trial patients relapsed after autologous stem cell transplantation. Best outcomes ranged across complete response, partial response and progressive disease. The chain links TRBV10-2 to TRBJ2-2; the D is unclear. This receptor was taken from a human donor with classical Hodgkin lymphoma. Material: peripheral blood mononuclear cells (PBMCs), obtained at baseline. CDR3 amino acids: CASKLQNTGELFF. In DNA, the CDR3 is TGCGCCAGTAAACTACAAAACACCGGGGAGCTGTTTTTT.